The sample holds many counts of the clone carrying this T cell receptor (beta chain). The record originates from a study of T cells in Graves' hyperthyroidism and ophthalmopathy. The CDR3 covers 11 residues. The V end lost 7 bases, the J end lost 5 bases, and 5 bases lay between the germline ends. The germline gives CDR1 MNHNS, CDR2 SASEGT. From RNA transcripts, TCR beta CDR3 regions were amplified. HTBI primers drove first-round RT-PCR of the TCR CDR3. TCRdb fed the multiplex PCR reads into MiXCR, producing one record per CDR3 protein. Of fewer than 900,000 distinct CDR3 sequences in the sample, about 15% were seen once.

Sample: blood. The receptor comes from a man between 18 and 29 years old with Graves' hyperthyroidism. The chain employs TRBV6-1 and TRBJ2-2; no firm D call. The CDR3 loop is CASIGTGELFF. As DNA, the CDR3 is TGTGCCAGCATTGGTACCGGGGAGCTGTTTTTT.